The 12 T cell receptor beta chains below were found in one sample sequenced in a study of beta chain features in type 1 diabetes. General observations from the study: Shorter TCRB CDR3s, moderately but significantly so, were found in Type 1 diabetes patients in all four CD4+ subsets.

Antigens for these TCRs are unknown. Sequencing targeted expressed TCRB transcripts, as all isolated RNA had been reverse transcribed. The method was immunoSEQ multiplex PCR; TCRdb's version includes in-frame clones alone and lacks a portion of them. The data show about 740,000 clones, 13% seen once. Sequencing was performed on naive CD4+ T cells from blood. These TCRs come from a man younger than 35 with type 1 diabetes.

The V call is TRBV4-1, the J call TRBJ2-5; perhaps TRBD2 as D (5 bases). The CDR3 is made up of 14 amino acids. Per the germline V gene, CDR1 is MGHRA and CDR2 is YSYEKL. V lost 0 bases to trimming and J lost 9 bases, with 14 bases between them. CDR3 region: CASSQEAVGTPQYF. The CDR3 nucleotides read TGCGCCAGCAGCCAAGAAGCGGTCGGTACGCCCCAGTACTTC.

This clone was detected a few times. This chain connects TRBV5-5 to TRBJ2-5; D call uncertain. The V and J ends lost 4 bases and 5 bases respectively, with 9 bases between them. This CDR3 is built from 12 residues. The germline CDR1 and CDR2 sequences are SGHKS and YYEKEE (reference sequence). This CDR3 is CASSGLGETQYF. In DNA, the CDR3 is TGTGCCAGCAGCGGGCTGGGGGAGACCCAGTACTTC. The full variable domain, completed using reference TRBV5-5 and TRBJ2-5, is DAGVTQSPTHLIKTRGQQVTLRCSPISGHKSVSWYQQVLGQGPQFIFQYYEKEERGRGNFPDRFSARQFPNYSSELNVNALLLGDSALYLCASSGLGETQYFGPGTRLLVL.

CDR3 loop: CASSPGGEQYF. The CDR3 nucleotides are TGTGCCAGCAGCCCAGGAGGCGAGCAGTACTTC. This chain joins TRBV7-6 and TRBJ2-7, with D maybe TRBD2 (5 bases). Between the trimmed V and J ends, which lost 5 bases and 6 bases, there was a span of 8 bases. The germline V gene has CDR1 SGHVS and CDR2 FNYEAQ. The CDR3 is made up of 11 amino acids.

V gene TRBV20-1 combines with J gene TRBJ1-1, with unresolved D. CDR1 DFQATT and CDR2 SNEGSKA come from the germline V gene (reference sequence). Deletions cut 6 bases from V and 4 bases from J, with 6 bases between. The CDR3 sequence is 10 residues long. The CDR3, as DNA: TGCAGTGCCTCATCCACTGAAGCTTTCTTT. Its translation is CSASSTEAFF.

The rearrangement joins TRBV5-1 to TRBJ2-1; D not certain. V was trimmed by 1 base and J by 0 bases, leaving 8 bases between them. This CDR3 has 15 residues. From germline, CDR1 is SGHRS and CDR2 YFSETQ. The CDR3 coding sequence is TGCGCCAGCAGCTTGACACGGAGCTCCTACAATGAGCAGTTCTTC. Encoded protein: CASSLTRSSYNEQFF.

The chain is built from TRBV28 and TRBJ2-3; TRBD1 is a possible D gene (7 bases). The CDR3 has 14 amino acids. Per germline, CDR1 MDHEN and CDR2 SYDVKM. V was trimmed by 4 bases and J by 6 bases, leaving 14 bases between them. CDR3 in DNA: TGTGCCAGCAGTTCGCCACAGGGGAGGGATACGCAGTATTTT. Its translation: CASSSPQGRDTQYF.

The rearrangement joins TRBV6-1 to TRBJ2-2; D unresolved. This CDR3 comprises 11 residues. Trimming stripped 5 bases from V and 4 bases from J, with 2 bases between. Germline V CDR1 and CDR2: MNHNS, SASEGT. Written as DNA, the CDR3 is TGTGCCAGCAGTTTCACCGGGGAGCTGTTTTTT. Its protein is CASSFTGELFF.

This clone occurred a few times. The CDR3 is CASSQAPGIFRRQYF. The CDR3 DNA follows: TGTGCCAGCAGCCAAGCGCCAGGGATCTTCAGGCGGCAGTACTTC. The rearrangement links TRBV14 to TRBJ2-7; TRBD1 might be the D (5 bases). Trimming cost V 1 base and J 9 bases, with 19 bases left between them. Germline-derived CDR1 and CDR2 are SGHDN and FVKESK. The CDR3 is 15 amino acids. The full variable domain, with the rest looked up from reference TRBV14 and TRBJ2-7, is EAGVTQFPSHSVIEKGQTVTLRCDPISGHDNLYWYRRVMGKEIKFLLHFVKESKQDESGMPNNRFLAERTGGTYSTLKVQPAELEDSGVYFCASSQAPGIFRRQYFGPGTRLTVT.

This clone was observed a few times. This rearrangement joins TRBV11-2 to TRBJ1-1; D unclear. CDR3 length: 14 amino acids. CDR1 and CDR2 (germline): SGHAT, FQNNGV. Trimming cost V 7 bases and J 0 bases, with 12 bases left between them. For the CDR3, the DNA is TGTGCCAGCACCCAGAGGCAGCTGAACACTGAAGCTTTCTTT. It specifies CASTQRQLNTEAFF. The whole variable domain, filled in from reference TRBV11-2 and TRBJ1-1, reads EAGVAQSPRYKIIEKRQSVAFWCNPISGHATLYWYQQILGQGPKLLIQFQNNGVVDDSQLPKDRFSAERLKGVDSTLKIQPAKLEDSAVYLCASTQRQLNTEAFFGQGTRLTVV.

This chain uses TRBV28 with TRBJ1-6; D is unclear. The CDR3 runs 14 residues. Trimming removed 5 bases at V and 5 bases at J, with 10 bases between. CDR1 and CDR2 from the germline V gene are MDHEN and SYDVKM. Here the CDR3 DNA reads TGTGCCAGCAGTCCCCCCAAAGATAATTCACCCCTCCACTTT. This sequence encodes CASSPPKDNSPLHF.

CDR3 amino acids: CASSWDRGSYNEQFF. The CDR3 DNA sequence: TGTGCCAGCAGTTGGGACAGGGGTTCGTACAATGAGCAGTTCTTC. This chain connects TRBV7-2 to TRBJ2-1, with 10 positions matching TRBD1. CDR1 is SGHTA and CDR2 is FQGNSA in the germline V gene. V shed 6 bases and J 4 bases; nucleotides not matched to a gene: 6. This CDR3 comprises 15 residues.

The chain combines TRBV2 with TRBJ2-1; 10 bases agree with TRBD2. J was trimmed by 0 bases and V by 9 bases; bases with no gene match: 14. The CDR3 spans 18 residues. Germline lookup yields CDR1 SNHLY and CDR2 FYNNEI. This CDR3 reads CARGAGSGGRPSYNEQFF. The DNA of the CDR3 is TGTGCCAGGGGAGCAGGTAGCGGGGGGCGCCCCTCCTACAATGAGCAGTTCTTC. The full variable domain, in which reference TRBV2 and TRBJ2-1 provide the parts outside the CDR3, is EPEVTQTPSHQVTQMGQEVILRCVPISNHLYFYWYRQILGQKVEFLVSFYNNEISEKSEIFDDQFSVERPDGSNFTLKIRSTKLEDSAMYFCARGAGSGGRPSYNEQFFGPGTRLTVL.